The present T cell receptor beta chain was sequenced within a study of blood T cell repertoires in COVID-19. Authors' data handling: By means of reference gene primer amplification, nucleated cell counts were estimated. The repertoire was sequenced with immunoSEQ multiplex PCR; TCRdb's copy has only in-frame clones and lacks some. The D gene and trimming were derived from the DNA, and the V and J assignments and clone size from that table. The data contain around 250,000 clones, over 75% of them seen just once; the ten biggest clones take up approximately 8.6%. In its sample, this clone was seen many times. The CDR3 spans 14 residues. Trimming removed 2 bases from V and 8 bases from J; junction bases left unmatched: 3. The germline gives CDR1 WSHSY, CDR2 SAAADI.

This receptor was taken from a woman between 50 and 59 years old with acute COVID-19. Sample: PBMCs or T cells enriched from blood (not recorded which). The V and J genes are TRBV10-2 and TRBJ2-1, with 10 bases identical to TRBD2. This CDR3 is CASSEGTSEDEQFF. Here the CDR3 DNA reads TGCGCCAGCAGTGAGGGGACTAGCGAGGATGAGCAGTTCTTC.